Listed below are T cell receptor beta chains from one sample, sequenced in a study of blood T cell repertoires in COVID-19. Repertoires were generated with immunoSEQ multiplex PCR, while TCRdb's copy carries only in-frame clones and drops some. The sample carries some 120,000 clones, around two thirds recorded once. Sequencing was carried out using peripheral blood. The receptors stem from an older woman with acute or convalescent COVID-19. CDR3s include the opening cysteine and the closing phenylalanine or tryptophan. Each record gives: V gene, clone size, J gene, D gene, CDR3 DNA, CDR3 protein. The D gene is left open where the match is weak. Expanded clones are given a class, and other clones once, few, many or no size at all.

V gene: TRBV30; clone size: -; J gene: TRBJ1-3; D gene: TRBD1; CDR3 DNA: TGTGCCTGGAGCAGAGGACAGGGACGTGGAAACACCATATATTTT; CDR3 protein: CAWSRGQGRGNTIYF
V gene: TRBV19; clone size: -; J gene: TRBJ1-5; D gene: TRBD1; CDR3 DNA: TGTGCCACCCTCGGACAGGGGGGAAATAGCAATCAGCCCCAGCATTTT; CDR3 protein: CATLGQGGNSNQPQHF
V gene: TRBV11-2; clone size: -; J gene: TRBJ2-2; D gene: TRBD2; CDR3 DNA: TGTGCCAGCAGCGAGTTCGCGGGAGTGAACACCGGGGAGCTGTTTTTT; CDR3 protein: CASSEFAGVNTGELFF
V gene: TRBV27; clone size: -; J gene: TRBJ1-2; D gene: -; CDR3 DNA: TGTGCCAGCAGTTTATCGAAGGGAGGGGGGTATGGCTACACCTTC; CDR3 protein: CASSLSKGGGYGYTF
V gene: TRBV28; clone size: -; J gene: TRBJ2-7; D gene: -; CDR3 DNA: TGTGCCAGCAGCATTGGCGGTTCCGCCTACGAGCAGTACTTC; CDR3 protein: CASSIGGSAYEQYF
V gene: TRBV5-6; clone size: -; J gene: TRBJ2-1; D gene: -; CDR3 DNA: TGTGCCAGCAGCTTGGCCCAAGGAGTAGGTGAGCAGTTCTTC; CDR3 protein: CASSLAQGVGEQFF
V gene: TRBV21-1; clone size: -; J gene: TRBJ1-4; D gene: -; CDR3 DNA: TGTGCCAGCAGCTCGAGTACAACAGGGGAACGAGGGGAAAAACTGTTTTTT; CDR3 protein: CASSSSTTGERGEKLFF
V gene: TRBV6-2/TRBV6-3; clone size: -; J gene: TRBJ1-6; D gene: -; CDR3 DNA: TGTGCCAGCAGTTACTACGGGTTCTCACCCCTCCACTTT; CDR3 protein: CASSYYGFSPLHF
V gene: TRBV5-4; clone size: -; J gene: TRBJ1-4; D gene: -; CDR3 DNA: TGTGCCAGCAGCCCGAGGGGGGGAATGAATGAAAAACTGTTTTTT; CDR3 protein: CASSPRGGMNEKLFF
V gene: TRBV9; clone size: -; J gene: TRBJ2-3; D gene: -; CDR3 DNA: TGTGCCAGCAGCGTAGGCGGGGTTAGCACAGATACGCAGTATTTT; CDR3 protein: CASSVGGVSTDTQYF
V gene: TRBV6-2/TRBV6-3; clone size: -; J gene: TRBJ2-7; D gene: -; CDR3 DNA: TGTGCCAGCAGTTCCCTAGTGACCTACGAGCAGTACTTC; CDR3 protein: CASSSLVTYEQYF
V gene: TRBV5-6; clone size: -; J gene: TRBJ1-2; D gene: -; CDR3 DNA: TGTGCCAGCAGCAACAGGGCGGGCTACACCTTC; CDR3 protein: CASSNRAGYTF
V gene: TRBV3-1/TRBV3-2; clone size: -; J gene: TRBJ2-7; D gene: -; CDR3 DNA: TGTGCCAGCAGCCAAGGGGCTCTCCTCGAGCAGTACTTC; CDR3 protein: CASSQGALLEQYF
V gene: TRBV11-1; clone size: -; J gene: TRBJ2-2; D gene: -; CDR3 DNA: TGTGCCAGCAGCCCTATCGCACACACCGGGGAGCTGTTTTTT; CDR3 protein: CASSPIAHTGELFF
V gene: TRBV24-1; clone size: -; J gene: TRBJ1-2; D gene: -; CDR3 DNA: TGTGCCACCAGTGATTTGCAAACGGGGGGCTACACCTTC; CDR3 protein: CATSDLQTGGYTF
V gene: TRBV28; clone size: -; J gene: TRBJ1-4; D gene: TRBD1; CDR3 DNA: TGTGCCAGCAGTTTCGGACAGGGTAGTGAAAAACTGTTTTTT; CDR3 protein: CASSFGQGSEKLFF
V gene: TRBV11-2; clone size: few; J gene: TRBJ1-1; D gene: TRBD1; CDR3 DNA: TGTGCCAGCAGCTTAGGGGCAGGGGGGAACACTGAAGCTTTCTTT; CDR3 protein: CASSLGAGGNTEAFF
V gene: TRBV9; clone size: -; J gene: TRBJ1-2; D gene: TRBD1; CDR3 DNA: TGTGCCAGCAGCACGGGGACAGGGGGCCTCGGAGACTACACCTTC; CDR3 protein: CASSTGTGGLGDYTF
V gene: TRBV6-6; clone size: few; J gene: TRBJ2-6; D gene: -; CDR3 DNA: TGTGCCAGCAGTGCACGGACAGCTGGGGCCAACGTCCTGACTTTC; CDR3 protein: CASSARTAGANVLTF
V gene: TRBV5-1; clone size: -; J gene: TRBJ1-1; D gene: -; CDR3 DNA: TGCGCCAGCAGCTTGGGCAGGGGTGAAGCTTTCTTT; CDR3 protein: CASSLGRGEAFF
V gene: TRBV6-5; clone size: -; J gene: TRBJ2-5; D gene: -; CDR3 DNA: -; CDR3 protein: CASSSSTSQTQYF
V gene: TRBV3-1/TRBV3-2; clone size: -; J gene: TRBJ2-3; D gene: TRBD2; CDR3 DNA: TGTGCCAGCAGCCGGACTAGCGGGGGGGGTACGCAGTATTTT; CDR3 protein: CASSRTSGGGTQYF
V gene: TRBV9; clone size: once; J gene: TRBJ1-6; D gene: TRBD1; CDR3 DNA: TGTGCCAGCGGCCCGGGACAGAGGGTCGAAAACCTCCACTTT; CDR3 protein: CASGPGQRVENLHF
V gene: TRBV5-1; clone size: -; J gene: TRBJ1-4; D gene: TRBD1; CDR3 DNA: TGCGCCAGCACAAGGGACAGGGCTGATGAAAAACTGTTTTTT; CDR3 protein: CASTRDRADEKLFF
V gene: TRBV9; clone size: few; J gene: TRBJ1-2; D gene: -; CDR3 DNA: TGTGCCAGCAGCCCCCGGACAGTTCGAGGAGGCTACACCTTC; CDR3 protein: CASSPRTVRGGYTF
V gene: TRBV3-1/TRBV3-2; clone size: -; J gene: TRBJ1-3; D gene: -; CDR3 DNA: TGTGCCAGCAGCCAAGTCAGGGTAGGGTCTGGAAACACCATATATTTT; CDR3 protein: CASSQVRVGSGNTIYF
V gene: TRBV9; clone size: once; J gene: TRBJ2-1; D gene: TRBD2; CDR3 DNA: TGTGCCAGCAGCGTAGACGGGGGGTCACACAATGAGCAGTTCTTC; CDR3 protein: CASSVDGGSHNEQFF
V gene: TRBV5-4; clone size: -; J gene: TRBJ2-3; D gene: TRBD2; CDR3 DNA: TGTGCCAGCAGCTCCCCGAGAGCGGGAGAGGGAGATACGCAGTATTTT; CDR3 protein: CASSSPRAGEGDTQYF
V gene: TRBV19; clone size: -; J gene: TRBJ2-5; D gene: TRBD1; CDR3 DNA: TGTGCCAGCTCGACAGGGGATGCGGAGACCCAGTACTTC; CDR3 protein: CASSTGDAETQYF
V gene: TRBV2; clone size: many; J gene: TRBJ1-1; D gene: TRBD1; CDR3 DNA: TGTGCCAGCAGTGGACAGGGGGACACTGAAGCTTTCTTT; CDR3 protein: CASSGQGDTEAFF
V gene: TRBV7-9; clone size: -; J gene: TRBJ1-4; D gene: -; CDR3 DNA: TGTGCCAGCAGCCCACAGGGTCCAAATGAAAAACTGTTTTTT; CDR3 protein: CASSPQGPNEKLFF
V gene: TRBV3-1/TRBV3-2; clone size: -; J gene: TRBJ2-2; D gene: TRBD2; CDR3 DNA: TGTGCCAGCAGCCGTACTAGCGGACTTAACACCGGGGAGCTGTTTTTT; CDR3 protein: CASSRTSGLNTGELFF
V gene: TRBV7-6; clone size: -; J gene: TRBJ2-1; D gene: -; CDR3 DNA: TGTGCCAGCTTTGAGGGAGGTGAGCAGTTCTTC; CDR3 protein: CASFEGGEQFF